Listed below are T cell receptor beta chains from one sample, sequenced in a study of blood T cell repertoires in COVID-19. The method was immunoSEQ multiplex PCR; TCRdb's version includes in-frame clones alone and lacks a portion of them. The table shows 300,000 or so clones, with about 90% occurring only once. Sequencing used PBMCs or T cells enriched from blood (not recorded which). The receptors here all came from a woman aged 30 to 39 who had recovered from COVID-19. Both conserved end residues are part of each CDR3. The order of the fields is V gene, J gene, clone size, D gene, CDR3 DNA, CDR3 protein. The D gene is left open where the match is weak. Size tells how often a clone was seen (once, few, many) or the class of an expanded clone, and some rows leave it out.

>TRBV29-1|TRBJ2-1|NA|NA
TGCAGCTTGCTGGGGGGCAGGGGGTGGAGTGAGCAGTTCTTC
CSLLGGRGWSEQFF
>TRBV28|TRBJ2-5|NA|NA
TGTGCCAGCAGTCCCCAACGACAAGCTCAAGAGACCCAGTACTTC
CASSPQRQAQETQYF
>TRBV29-1|TRBJ2-1|NA|TRBD2
TGCAGCGTTGGGACTAGCAGGCAGTTCTTC
CSVGTSRQFF
>TRBV6-5|TRBJ2-3|NA|NA
TGTGCCAGCTTTATCCTCGGGACTAGCACAGATACGCAGTATTTT
CASFILGTSTDTQYF
>TRBV5-6|TRBJ1-2|NA|TRBD1
TGTGCCAGCAGCTCAGGGACAGGGTCGAGCTACACCTTC
CASSSGTGSSYTF
>TRBV28|TRBJ1-4|NA|TRBD1
TGTGCCAGCAGTCCACAGGGGGTGAGTGAAAAACTGTTTTTT
CASSPQGVSEKLFF
>TRBV5-4|TRBJ1-2|NA|TRBD1
TGTGCCAGCAGCTCCCAGGACAGGGGGTTATATGGCTACACCTTC
CASSSQDRGLYGYTF
>TRBV6-5|TRBJ1-6|NA|TRBD1
TGTGCCAGCTCCGACAGGGGTAATTCACCCCTCCACTTT
CASSDRGNSPLHF
>TRBV6-5|TRBJ2-7|NA|TRBD1
TGTGCCAGCAGTAGACAGGGTGGCAACGAGCAGTACTTC
CASSRQGGNEQYF
>TRBV5-4|TRBJ2-4|NA|TRBD2
TGTGCCAGCAGCTTGAGTCCTAGCGGGGGGGCCGGTTCAGCAAACATTCAGTACTTC
CASSLSPSGGAGSANIQYF
>TRBV10-3|TRBJ2-4|NA|TRBD1
TGTGCCATCGACGCCGGGACAGGGAGAATCATTCAGTACTTC
CAIDAGTGRIIQYF
>TRBV23-1|TRBJ2-1|few|TRBD2
TGCGCCAGCAGTCAATCGACGGAGACTAGCGGGGGCCGAAATTACAATGAGCAGTTCTTC
CASSQSTETSGGRNYNEQFF
>TRBV5-6|TRBJ2-7|few|TRBD1
TGTGCCAGCAGCCCGGGGACAGCGGCCCACTACGAGCAGTACTTC
CASSPGTAAHYEQYF
>TRBV6-2/TRBV6-3|TRBJ1-6|NA|NA
TGTGCCAGCAGTTACGTTCAGGGTTCACCCCTCCACTTT
CASSYVQGSPLHF
>TRBV28|TRBJ2-1|NA|NA
TGTGCCAGCAGTTCCCTGGGGGGCGGGGGCCCCCATGAGCAGTTCTTC
CASSSLGGGGPHEQFF
>TRBV28|TRBJ2-7|NA|NA
TGTGCCAGCAGTTCGGGGATCTCCTACGAGCAGTACTTC
CASSSGISYEQYF
>TRBV6-5|TRBJ1-1|NA|NA
TGTGCCAGCAGTTACGCGGCCGGATCAACTGAAGCTTTCTTT
CASSYAAGSTEAFF
>TRBV4-3|TRBJ1-1|NA|NA
TGCGCCAGCAGCCAAGACGGCGGCACTGAAGCTTTCTTT
CASSQDGGTEAFF
>TRBV15|TRBJ2-2|few|NA
TGTGCCACCAGGCCAGACAGGAACGCGAACACCGGGGAGCTGTTTTTT
CATRPDRNANTGELFF
>TRBV5-1|TRBJ1-2|NA|NA
TGCGCCAGCAGCTCAGGGGTTTATGGCTACACCTTC
CASSSGVYGYTF
>TRBV5-1|TRBJ1-6|once|TRBD1
TGCGCCAGCAGCTTGGGGGGACAGGGGATTGATTCACCCCTCCACTTT
CASSLGGQGIDSPLHF
>TRBV30|TRBJ1-1|NA|NA
TGTGCCTGGAACAGGGAAAACACTGAAGCTTTCTTT
CAWNRENTEAFF
>TRBV5-1|TRBJ2-7|NA|TRBD1
TGCGCCAGCTCGTTGGGACAGGCGAGCTCCTACGAGCAGTACTTC
CASSLGQASSYEQYF
>TRBV27|TRBJ1-6|once|NA
TGTGCCAGCAGTCCGCGCCTTTTCCCCCTCCACTTT
CASSPRLFPLHF
>TRBV7-9|TRBJ2-1|few|TRBD2
TGTGCCAGCAGCATGACTAGCGGGGACTACAATGAGCAGTTCTTC
CASSMTSGDYNEQFF
>TRBV2|TRBJ2-1|NA|TRBD2
TGTGCCAGCAGCGCCCTAGGACTAGCGGGGGGAGAGGAGCAGTTCTTC
CASSALGLAGGEEQFF
>TRBV5-1|TRBJ1-6|NA|NA
TGCGCCAGCAGCAGCGGTGGGATTTCGGGCCTCCACTTT
CASSSGGISGLHF
>TRBV19|TRBJ1-2|NA|NA
TGTGCCAGTAGTCGGTTAGAGTATGGCTACACCTTC
CASSRLEYGYTF
>TRBV28|TRBJ2-1|NA|TRBD2
TGTGCCAGCAGTTTAGGGACTAGCGGGGGGGTCCATGAGCAGTTCTTC
CASSLGTSGGVHEQFF
>TRBV9|TRBJ2-7|NA|TRBD2
TGTGCCAGCAGCGTAGGAAAGCGGGGTACCTACGAGCAGTACTTC
CASSVGKRGTYEQYF
>TRBV6-2/TRBV6-3|TRBJ1-6|NA|NA
TGTGCCAGCAGCCCTCAACAGGGACCCTCTAATTCACCCCTCCACTTT
CASSPQQGPSNSPLHF
>TRBV7-9|TRBJ2-3|NA|NA
TGTGCCAGCTCCACCACAGGAGAAGATACGCAGTATTTT
CASSTTGEDTQYF
>TRBV14|TRBJ1-5|NA|TRBD1
TGTGCCAGCAGCCAAGGCTCTTGTCGGGGACAGATCTTTCGGAAGTTTTGGCCCCAGCATTTT
CASSQGSCRGQIFRKFWPQHF
>TRBV28|TRBJ2-2|NA|NA
TGTGCCAGCAGTTTTGAGGCACGCGCTTTCCTCACCGGGGAGCTGTTTTTT
CASSFEARAFLTGELFF
>TRBV18|TRBJ1-1|NA|TRBD1
TGTGCCAGCTCACTAGGACAGGGGGCCCAGACTGAAGCTTTCTTT
CASSLGQGAQTEAFF
>TRBV7-8|TRBJ1-1|NA|TRBD1
TGTGCCAGCAGCACCGACAGGGTAATCACTGAAGCTTTCTTT
CASSTDRVITEAFF
>TRBV5-6|TRBJ1-1|NA|NA
TGTGCCAGCAGCGTGACAGGTCGCACTGAAGCTTTCTTT
CASSVTGRTEAFF
>TRBV18|TRBJ1-5|NA|NA
TGTGCCAGCTCACAGGGGATGGACAATCAGCCCCAGCATTTT
CASSQGMDNQPQHF
>TRBV28|TRBJ2-5|NA|NA
TGTGCCAGCAGCCCGGACAGTAGAGGAGAGACCCAGTACTTC
CASSPDSRGETQYF
>TRBV10-3|TRBJ2-5|NA|TRBD2
TGTGCCATCAGTGTCGCGGGGGGGCGAGAGACCCAGTACTTC
CAISVAGGRETQYF
>TRBV28|TRBJ1-5|few|NA
TGTGCCAGCAGTTTATACCCACCCAGGGATAAGCCCCAGCATTTT
CASSLYPPRDKPQHF
>TRBV28|TRBJ1-3|NA|NA
TGTGCCAGCAGTTCCCAGGGGAGGGCGGGAAACACCATATATTTT
CASSSQGRAGNTIYF
>TRBV27|TRBJ2-6|NA|NA
TGTGCCAGCAGCAACGACAGGTTCCCCTCTGGGGCCAACGTCCTGACTTTC
CASSNDRFPSGANVLTF
>TRBV11-3|TRBJ2-7|NA|TRBD1
TGTGCCAGCAGCGGCCGGGACAGCTACGAGCAGTACTTC
CASSGRDSYEQYF
>TRBV19|TRBJ1-5|NA|NA
TGTGCCAGTAGTATAGATCTTGTTCAGCCCCAGCATTTT
CASSIDLVQPQHF
>TRBV10-2|TRBJ1-4|NA|NA
TGCGCCAGCAGTGAGTCGAGCAGCCGGGGGGAAAAACTGTTTTTT
CASSESSSRGEKLFF
>TRBV24-1|TRBJ2-2|NA|TRBD1
TGTGCCACCAGTGATTTGTGGACAGGGGGAAGGACCGGGGAGCTGTTTTTT
CATSDLWTGGRTGELFF